What follows are 15 T cell receptor beta chains derived from one specimen sequenced in a study of cytomegalovirus exposure and HLA in healthy donors. Primers: 60 Vbeta forward and 13 Jbeta reverse. Generated by immunoSEQ multiplex PCR, the TCRdb table keeps only in-frame clones and is missing some. The sample records 160,000 or so clones, roughly four fifths being singletons. Sequencing input: PBMCs. The source is a female donor in good health and CMV-seronegative.

The rearrangement links TRBV6-6 to TRBJ1-2; the match to TRBD1 covers 7 bases. Per germline, CDR1 MNHNY and CDR2 SVGAGI (reference sequence). The CDR3 runs to 15 residues. V gave up 4 bases and J gave up 8 bases; unmatched junction bases: 13. CDR3 loop: CASSSQGPGGMGYTF. For the CDR3, the DNA is TGTGCCAGCAGTTCACAGGGGCCAGGAGGTATGGGCTACACCTTC.

In its sample, this clone was seen a few times. The V call is TRBV6-1, the J call TRBJ2-5, with 8 bases aligning to TRBD2. This CDR3 is 15 amino acids long. Germline loops: CDR1 MNHNS, CDR2 SASEGT. J was trimmed by 3 bases and V by 2 bases; bases with no gene match: 5. This CDR3 is CASSEILAAKETQYF. The CDR3 DNA reads as TGTGCCAGCAGTGAAATACTAGCGGCTAAAGAGACCCAGTACTTC.

This clone has more than one count but fewer than ten. The chain is built from TRBV7-2 and TRBJ2-5; D might be TRBD2 (5 bases). The germline V gene encodes CDR1 SGHTA and CDR2 FQGNSA. The V and J ends lost 5 bases and 9 bases respectively, with 16 bases between them. The CDR3 extends over 13 amino acids. The CDR3 nucleotides are TGTGCCAGCAGCCCCGGGCCGGGAAGGGCCCAGTACTTC. It encodes CASSPGPGRAQYF.

The chain joins TRBV7-2 to TRBJ2-3, with 10 bases identical to TRBD2. CDR1 SGHTA and CDR2 FQGNSA come from the germline V gene. The CDR3 is 15 amino acids. J gave up 9 bases and V 1 base, and 7 bases lay outside the gene matches. CDR3 protein: CASSLESSGRQTQYF. CDR3 coding DNA: TGTGCCAGCAGCTTAGAGTCTAGCGGGAGACAAACGCAGTATTTT. The full variable domain, rest sourced from reference TRBV7-2 and TRBJ2-3, is GAGVSQSPSNKVTEKGKDVELRCDPISGHTALYWYRQSLGQGLEFLIYFQGNSAPDKSGLPSDRFSAERTGGSVSTLTIQRTQQEDSAVYLCASSLESSGRQTQYFGPGTRLTVL.

The chain has TRBV4-3 and TRBJ2-7; TRBD2 matches 11 bases. The CDR3 is 15 amino acids. In germline, CDR1 is LGHNA, CDR2 YSLEER. With 3 bases clipped from V and 2 bases from J, the junction kept 3 bases outside the gene matches. The CDR3 DNA sequence: TGCGCCAGCAGCCAGCTTAGCGGGGGGGCCTACGAGCAGTACTTC. It codes for CASSQLSGGAYEQYF.

V gene TRBV11-2 combines with J gene TRBJ1-6, with D possibly being TRBD1 (5 bases). V gave up 1 base and J gave up 7 bases, with 11 bases separating them. The CDR3 runs 15 residues. CDR1 is SGHAT, CDR2 FQNNGV, per germline. The CDR3 DNA sequence: TGTGCCAGCAGCTTAGCCCTTGGGGGGAATTCACCCCTCCACTTT. It codes for CASSLALGGNSPLHF. The complete variable domain, with remaining parts taken from reference TRBV11-2 and TRBJ1-6, reads EAGVAQSPRYKIIEKRQSVAFWCNPISGHATLYWYQQILGQGPKLLIQFQNNGVVDDSQLPKDRFSAERLKGVDSTLKIQPAKLEDSAVYLCASSLALGGNSPLHFGNGTRLTVT.

This clone is a singleton in its sample. This chain uses TRBV5-1 with TRBJ2-6; 7 bases are a match to TRBD1. The junction had 9 bases not matched to a gene; V was cut back by 5 bases and J by 4 bases. This CDR3 has 16 residues. CDR1 is SGHRS and CDR2 is YFSETQ in the germline V gene. The DNA of the CDR3 is TGCGCCAGCAGTATATACAGGGGCTCAGGGGCCAACGTCCTGACTTTC. This codes for CASSIYRGSGANVLTF.

The chain uses TRBV7-2 and TRBJ2-3; 14 bases line up with TRBD2. V was clipped by 2 bases and J by 4 bases; unmatched bases: 8. Germline values: CDR1 SGHTA, CDR2 FQGNSA. The CDR3 sequence is 18 residues long. The CDR3 nucleotides read TGTGCCAGCAGCTTAAGATATGGGACTAGCGGGAGTGCAGATACGCAGTATTTT. Translating gives CASSLRYGTSGSADTQYF.

The chain carries TRBV30 and TRBJ1-6; D is unresolved. Germline CDR1 GTSNPN, CDR2 SVGIG (reference sequence). The CDR3 spans 13 residues. V shed 8 bases and J shed 10 bases, with 18 bases lying between them. Here the CDR3 reads CAQRVGPGSPLHF. Here the CDR3 DNA reads TGTGCCCAGAGGGTGGGTCCGGGGTCACCCCTCCACTTT.

A note on this clone: The junction departs from germline at one end; a sequencing error may be responsible. The rearrangement links TRBV6-1 to TRBJ2-6; possible D gene TRBD2, 6 bases. This CDR3 spans 19 amino acids. From germline, CDR1 is MNHNS and CDR2 SASEGT. The DNA of the CDR3 is TGTGCCAGCAGTGAACAACCCCGCGAGGAGGGTACTCTCGCCAACGGCCTGACTTTC. This codes for CASSEQPREEGTLANGLTF.

The V and J genes are TRBV6-1 and TRBJ2-2, with 10 bases aligning to TRBD2. Per the germline V gene, CDR1 is MNHNS and CDR2 is SASEGT. V gave up 4 bases and J gave up 7 bases; unmatched junction bases: 9. This CDR3 spans 16 amino acids. For the CDR3, the DNA is TGTGCCAGCAGTGCCTGGACTAGCGGAGGACTCGGGGAGCTGTTTTTT. Its protein is CASSAWTSGGLGELFF.

V and J are TRBV29-1 and TRBJ2-3; tentatively, D is TRBD2 (6 bases). CDR1 and CDR2 (germline): SQVTM, ANQGSEA. V lost 5 bases and J 6 bases, leaving 12 bases between the germline ends. The CDR3 has 12 amino acids. The CDR3: CSVRLTRDTQYF. CDR3 in DNA: TGCAGCGTTAGACTGACTAGGGATACGCAGTATTTT.

The V call is TRBV4-1, the J call TRBJ2-2; D is uncertain. The V gene's germline CDR1 is MGHRA and CDR2 YSYEKL. This CDR3 has 14 amino acids. The germline V and J ends were trimmed by 3 bases and 5 bases, with 10 bases remaining between them. The CDR3 is CASSQGSSTGELFF. CDR3 DNA: TGCGCCAGCAGCCAGGGCAGCTCAACCGGGGAGCTGTTTTTT.

The gene calls are TRBV2 and TRBJ2-5, with 7 bases that match TRBD2. The CDR3 covers 17 residues. After removal of 0 bases from V and 2 bases from J, the junction contained 9 bases not matched to a gene. Per germline, CDR1 SNHLY and CDR2 FYNNEI. Written as DNA, the CDR3 is TGTGCCAGCAGTGAAGCGCAGGTAGCGGGTAAGCAAGAGACCCAGTACTTC. Amino acid sequence: CASSEAQVAGKQETQYF.

V and J are TRBV19 and TRBJ2-7; a weak D match, TRBD2 (6 bases). The CDR3 is 14 residues long. Trimming took 4 bases from V and 7 from J, leaving 17 bases between them. Germline CDR1 is LNHDA and CDR2 is SQIVND (reference sequence). CDR3 coding DNA: TGTGCCAGTAGTACGCAGGGAGGCCCGAGGGAGCAGTACTTC. Translated, it gives CASSTQGGPREQYF.